Reported below is one TCR beta chain. Individuals aged roughly 18 to 100 years were recruited from about two dozen US areas. The sample belongs to a study of blood T cell repertoires in COVID-19. Per the original methods: Cell counts per sample came from amplifying reference gene primers. Repertoires were generated with immunoSEQ multiplex PCR, while TCRdb's copy carries only in-frame clones and drops some. That table gives V, J and clone size, and the DNA gave D and trimming. The sample yields a few hundred thousand clones, approximately 86% seen once. The germline CDR1 and CDR2 sequences are GTSNPN and SVGIG (reference sequence). This CDR3 comprises 14 residues. V lost 2 bases and J lost 6; bases outside the gene matches: 8.

The sample comprised PBMCs or T cells enriched from blood (not recorded which). The source of this sequence is a woman aged 50 to 65 who had recovered from COVID-19. The V gene is TRBV30, the J gene TRBJ2-3, with TRBD1 matching over 7 bases. The CDR3 DNA follows: TGTGCCTGGAGTACTTCGACAGGGCCCGATACGCAGTATTTT. Residues: CAWSTSTGPDTQYF.